The present T cell receptor beta chain was sequenced within a study of vaccination and CD4 T cells after COVID-19 (dated 2022 in TCRdb). The study in broad terms: Convalescent patients had a positive SARS-CoV-2 result on nasal swab PCR, and of these patients, several had mild disease and one had severe disease. The cultures were stimulated with overlapping spike peptide pools from SARS-CoV-2 and from the common cold coronaviruses HCoV-NL63, HCoV-OC43 and HCoV-229E. As controls, cultures received a CEFX viral epitope pool (the positive control), an HIV-1 Nef peptide pool (the negative control), or no peptide at all. Participants received two doses of either the Pfizer-BioNTech BNT162b2 vaccine (n=8) or the Moderna mRNA-1273 vaccine (n=2). Post-COVID blood samples were collected from convalescent patients a median of roughly 100 days after diagnosis, with a range of about 30 to 161 days. The convalescent cohort included six males and four females, with two Hispanic individuals, seven Caucasians, two Asians and one multiracial person. Post-vaccine blood samples were collected a median of about 11 weeks after the second vaccine dose, ranging from roughly 12 to 250 days. In under twelve COVID-19 convalescent patients and a handful of infection-naive healthy vaccine recipients, researchers compared the spike-specific CD4+ TCR repertoire from before mRNA vaccination with the repertoire from after.

The germline V gene gives CDR1 as KGHSH and CDR2 as LQKENI. Including cysteine and phenylalanine, the CDR3 has 15 amino acids. Left in the record is the CDR3 DNA by itself, 45 bases read in frame from the first base. V drops 3 bases and J drops 2 bases, leaving 13 bases in between. The treatment or condition label for this specimen denotes: 10-day PBMC culture with coronavirus spike peptide pools or control peptides (ViraFEST assay). The ViraFEST assay was used in the study, in which antigen-specific T cells were expanded with peptide pools and expanded clonotypes were subsequently identified by TCR sequencing. Positive SARS-CoV-2 PCR tests in the convalescent patients dated from March to December 2020, before Alpha, Beta and Delta variants emerged in the United States. PBMCs were cultured at fewer than 2.5 million per well in IMDM supplemented with around 5.5% human AB serum and around 9.5 IU/ml IL-2, with around 10 ug/ml peptide pools added. Half of the culture medium was replaced with fresh IL-2-containing medium on days 3 and 7. CD4+ T cells were isolated after 10 days of culture through negative selection using the EasySep CD4+ T cell isolation kit. PBMCs were separated from whole blood using Ficoll-Paque Plus gradient centrifugation and then either used fresh or cryopreserved at -140C. In general, triplicate wells were set up for every culture condition.

For this clonotype: Its cognate antigen has yet to be identified. Nothing much larger sits one base from this clone, and base qualities are not available.

The library was built by means of PCR. TCR sequencing of DNA from cultured CD4+ T cells used the Oncomine TCR Beta short-read assay at the Johns Hopkins FTIC core. The QIAamp micro DNA kit was used to extract genomic DNA from the cultured CD4+ T cells. The Oncomine TCR Beta libraries from cultured CD4+ T cells were pooled using unique dual indexes and then sequenced on an Illumina iSeq 100. Under the source paper's analysis protocol: Non-productive sequences were removed, and CDR3s that did not start with C, did not end with F or W, or were shorter than 7 amino acids were discarded. Antigen-specific clonotypes were identified with the MANAFEST web application by comparing peptide-stimulated wells with reference and other culture wells. To be called positive, a clone needed an FDR below 0.05, an odds ratio above 5, and a productive frequency above 0.1% in at least two of three replicate wells. Cross-reactive clonotypes were defined as significantly expanded in both SARS-CoV-2 spike wells and at least one common cold coronavirus spike condition. Levenshtein distances (stringdist) and unrooted phylogenetic trees (ape) in R version 3.6.1 were used to assess CDR3 homology. TCRdb reanalyzed the raw reads on its own, using fastp at Q25 for trimming and MiXCR for clone calling, and kept in-frame beta chains. Under each unique CDR3 protein, matching rows form one entry showing the most common genes and DNA. The V and J calls and clone size come from TCRdb's table, not from the authors' own analysis. This sample holds 18,000 or so distinct CDR3 sequences; approximately 28% were observed only once. The ten largest clonotypes hold about 15% of the sample.

Broader findings and caveats from the paper: In convalescent patients, a median around 89% of post-vaccine SARS-CoV-2-reactive clones were detected only after vaccination, suggesting vaccine-specific priming. The number of convalescent patients in the study was relatively small, and the study did not examine early timepoints following natural infection. Nearly all vaccine-specific clones in convalescent patients (304 of 307) were mono-reactive for SARS-CoV-2 spike rather than cross-reactive with common cold coronaviruses. An increase in the median number of SARS-CoV-2-reactive clonotypes from roughly 20 after infection to about 39 after vaccination was observed, but the change was not found to be significant.

Material: cultured CD4+ T cells from blood. This receptor chain uses TRBV18 and TRBJ1-2; tentative D gene TRBD1, with 6 bases matching. This clonotype was sampled from a human donor with COVID-19. Here is the DNA: TGTGCCAGCTCACCCTGGGCGGACAGCAACTATGGCTACACCTTC. This translates into CASSPWADSNYGYTF.